Judged by abundance, the clone carrying this TCR beta chain is medium-sized (0.01 to 0.1%). The data originate from a study of technical replicates of blood from a few donors. The germline V gene has CDR1 SGHDN and CDR2 FVKESK. This CDR3 comprises 14 residues. V was pared by 3 bases and J by 6 bases, with 14 bases between. Profiling relied on immunoSEQ multiplex PCR, and the TCRdb table lists in-frame clones only, not all of them. The top ten hold about 4.5% of the sample, which has around 60,000 clones, 92% seen once. Sequencing was performed on PBMCs. This clonotype was obtained from a human donor in good health. Some clones in this sample may be carry-over from other donors' samples. The gene calls are TRBV14 and TRBJ1-1, with a tentative D call TRBD1 (6 bases). The CDR3 DNA sequence: TGTGCCAGCAGCCATGGGGTCCCAGGGGCTGAAGCTTTCTTT. It yields the protein CASSHGVPGAEAFF.